Shown below are 30 T cell receptor beta chains from a single sample sequenced in a study of blood T cell repertoires in COVID-19. Some clones are missing from TCRdb's copy, which holds only in-frame ones; the method was immunoSEQ multiplex PCR. The top ten clones hold around 3.5% of a sample with 200,000 to 250,000 clones, 86% of them seen once. The sequenced sample consisted of PBMCs or T cells enriched from blood (not recorded which). The receptors come from a woman aged 35 to 49 with acute COVID-19.

V usage is TRBV7-9 and J usage is TRBJ2-7, with 7 bases fitting TRBD1. V lost 5 bases and J lost 2; bases outside the gene matches: 9. This CDR3 spans 15 amino acids. Germline CDR1 SEHNR, CDR2 FQNEAQ (reference sequence). The chain's CDR3 is CASSNVPGTAYEQYF. The CDR3 region has the DNA TGTGCCAGCAGCAACGTTCCCGGGACAGCCTACGAGCAGTACTTC. The full variable domain, completed using reference TRBV7-9 and TRBJ2-7, is DTGVSQNPRHKITKRGQNVTFRCDPISEHNRLYWYRQTLGQGPEFLTYFQNEAQLEKSRLLSDRFSAERPKGSFSTLEIQRTEQGDSAMYLCASSNVPGTAYEQYFGPGTRLTVT.

V is TRBV15 and J is TRBJ1-2, with TRBD1 matching over 7 bases. Germline CDR1 is LNHNV and CDR2 is YYDKDF (reference sequence). V lost 1 base to trimming and J lost 4 bases; unmatched junction nucleotides: 0. The CDR3 length is 13 residues. The CDR3 protein is CATSRAGGYGYTF. The CDR3 DNA reads as TGTGCCACCAGCAGAGCAGGGGGCTATGGCTACACCTTC.

V usage is TRBV12-5 and J usage is TRBJ1-2; no clear D gene. Deletions cut 3 bases from V and 8 bases from J, with 13 bases between. The CDR3 is 13 amino acids. Germline CDR1 LGHNT, CDR2 FRNRAP. CDR3 loop: CASGFGESGGYTF. The CDR3 nucleotides are TGTGCTAGTGGTTTCGGGGAATCGGGAGGCTACACCTTC. Variable domain in full (rest from reference TRBV12-5 and TRBJ1-2): DARVTQTPRHKVTEMGQEVTMRCQPILGHNTVFWYRQTMMQGLELLAYFRNRAPLDDSGMPKDRFSAEMPDATLATLKIQPSEPRDSAVYFCASGFGESGGYTFGSGTRLTVV.

The chain uses TRBV9 and TRBJ2-1, with D possibly TRBD1 on 5 matching bases. CDR1 is SGDLS, CDR2 YYNGEE, per germline. The CDR3 contains 15 residues. The V end lost 4 bases, the J end lost 0 bases, and 11 bases lay between the germline ends. The CDR3 sequence is CASSLTADSYNEQFF. The CDR3 coding sequence is TGTGCCAGCAGCTTGACAGCAGACTCCTACAATGAGCAGTTCTTC.

CDR3 residues: CASSEIDTGSYGYTF. CDR3 in DNA: TGTGCCAGCAGTGAAATTGACACAGGGAGCTATGGCTACACCTTC. This chain joins TRBV6-1 and TRBJ1-2, with TRBD1 as a possible D gene (6 bases). The CDR3 is 15 amino acids. Trimming removed 2 bases from V and 4 bases from J, with 14 bases in between. From germline, CDR1 is MNHNS and CDR2 SASEGT.

V gene TRBV5-6 combines with J gene TRBJ1-3; 7 nucleotides match TRBD1. Germline lookup yields CDR1 SGHDT and CDR2 YYEEEE. The junction had 19 bases not matched to a gene; V was cut back by 4 bases and J by 3 bases. The CDR3 sequence is 19 residues long. The CDR3 bases are TGTGCCAGCAGCGCCCGTCGACAGGGTAATTCCCTAAATGGAAACACCATATATTTT. Translated, it gives CASSARRQGNSLNGNTIYF.

The V gene is TRBV3-1 (or the pseudogene TRBV3-2), the J gene TRBJ1-5; D not certain. The germline V and J ends were trimmed by 3 bases and 0 bases, with 6 bases remaining between them. CDR3 length: 14 residues. The germline V gene has CDR1 LGHDT and CDR2 YNNKEL (reference sequence). This CDR3 reads CASSQGSSNQPQHF. DNA for the CDR3: TGTGCCAGCAGCCAGGGGAGTAGCAATCAGCCCCAGCATTTT.

V gene TRBV9 combines with J gene TRBJ1-4; D unclear. Germline V gene lookup returns CDR1 SGDLS and CDR2 YYNGEE. The CDR3 sequence is 14 residues long. With 3 bases removed from V and 8 bases from J, the gap between germline ends came to 14 bases. The CDR3 is CASSADGVGEKLFF. Here the CDR3 DNA reads TGTGCCAGCAGCGCCGACGGGGTAGGCGAAAAACTGTTTTTT.

This chain joins TRBV27 and TRBJ2-3; D is possibly TRBD2 (7 bases). Per germline, CDR1 MNHEY and CDR2 SMNVEV (reference sequence). The CDR3 contains 16 residues. V lost 3 bases and J 0 bases, leaving 13 bases between the germline ends. DNA of the CDR3: TGTGCCAGCAGTTTTTCGGCGGGGGCTAGCACAGATACGCAGTATTTT. Translation gives CASSFSAGASTDTQYF.

The rearrangement uses TRBV5-5 and TRBJ1-5; TRBD1 matches 8 bases. The CDR3 is 15 residues long. Trimming removed 4 bases from V and 5 bases from J; junction bases left unmatched: 8. The V gene's germline CDR1 is SGHKS and CDR2 YYEKEE (reference sequence). This CDR3 reads CASSRTGSPDQPQHF. Written as DNA, the CDR3 is TGTGCCAGCAGCCGGACAGGGTCCCCGGATCAGCCCCAGCATTTT.

This clone was picked up one time. The chain recombines TRBV27 with TRBJ1-2, with 7 bases fitting TRBD1. From germline, CDR1 is MNHEY and CDR2 SMNVEV (reference sequence). CDR3 length: 16 amino acids. With V trimmed by 4 bases and J by 5 bases, 13 bases remained unmatched. The CDR3 DNA is TGTGCCAGCAGTTCCCGGCAGGGACAGCGAAATTATGGCTACACCTTC. This codes for CASSSRQGQRNYGYTF.

The chain couples TRBV4-1 to TRBJ1-2; a weak D match, TRBD1 (6 bases). Germline loops: CDR1 MGHRA, CDR2 YSYEKL. CDR3 length: 16 amino acids. V was cut by 3 bases and J by 4 bases, with 18 bases left in between. CDR3 protein: CASSHRGRTEGYGYTF. Here the CDR3 DNA reads TGCGCCAGCAGCCATCGCGGCCGGACAGAAGGCTATGGCTACACCTTC.

The genes are TRBV7-8 and TRBJ1-5; 10 positions match TRBD1. J was trimmed by 5 bases and V by 5 bases; bases with no gene match: 6. This CDR3 region has 15 residues. The germline V gene has CDR1 SGHVS and CDR2 FQNEAQ. As DNA, the CDR3 is TGTGCCAGCAGCGCCTCCGGGACAGGGGATCAGCCCCAGCATTTT. Protein product: CASSASGTGDQPQHF. The full variable domain, its missing parts supplied by reference TRBV7-8 and TRBJ1-5, is GAGVSQSPRYKVAKRGQDVALRCDPISGHVSLFWYQQALGQGPEFLTYFQNEAQLDKSGLPSDRFFAERPEGSVSTLKIQRTQQEDSAVYLCASSASGTGDQPQHFGDGTRLSIL.

The V gene is TRBV30, the J gene TRBJ2-5, with 14 bases identical to TRBD2. CDR3 length: 14 amino acids. CDR1 GTSNPN and CDR2 SVGIG come from the germline V gene (reference sequence). V lost 1 base to trimming and J lost 13 bases; unmatched junction nucleotides: 8. CDR3 loop: CAWSAGTSGGPGYF. The CDR3 DNA reads TGTGCCTGGAGTGCCGGGACTAGCGGGGGTCCCGGGTACTTC. The full variable domain, with the rest looked up from reference TRBV30 and TRBJ2-5, is SQTIHQWPATLVQPVGSPLSLECTVEGTSNPNLYWYRQAAGRGLQLLFYSVGIGQISSEVPQNLSASRPQDRQFILSSKKLLLSDSGFYLCAWSAGTSGGPGYFGPGTRLLVL.

The chain uses TRBV3-1 (or the pseudogene TRBV3-2) and TRBJ1-3, with 7 bases matching TRBD1. J gave up 3 bases and V 1 base, and 9 bases lay outside the gene matches. The CDR3 runs to 17 residues. Germline values: CDR1 LGHDT, CDR2 YNNKEL (reference sequence). The CDR3 coding sequence is TGTGCCAGCAGCCAAGGATTTGGGGGACAGCTTGGAAACACCATATATTTT. This gives the protein CASSQGFGGQLGNTIYF.

This chain joins TRBV9 and TRBJ1-2; D may be TRBD1 (5 bases). Germline lookup yields CDR1 SGDLS and CDR2 YYNGEE. The CDR3 totals 14 residues. V dropped 3 bases and J dropped 4 bases, with 13 bases sitting between them. This CDR3 is CASSAYQGTYGYTF. Here the CDR3 DNA reads TGTGCCAGCAGCGCATACCAGGGAACCTATGGCTACACCTTC.

This chain connects TRBV2 to TRBJ2-7; perhaps TRBD1 as D (6 bases). Germline V gene lookup returns CDR1 SNHLY and CDR2 FYNNEI. The length of the CDR3 is 15 residues. V lost 6 bases and J lost 3, with 18 bases in between. The CDR3 sequence: CASRLNREVYYEQYF. The CDR3 nucleotides read TGTGCCAGCAGGTTGAACAGGGAAGTCTACTACGAGCAGTACTTC.

The V and J genes are TRBV5-1 and TRBJ1-3; 7 bases line up with TRBD1. V gave up 5 bases and J gave up 0 bases; unmatched junction bases: 5. CDR1 and CDR2 (germline): SGHRS, YFSETQ. The CDR3 runs to 15 residues. The CDR3 loop is CASRKGGASGNTIYF. DNA for the CDR3: TGCGCCAGCAGGAAAGGGGGCGCCTCTGGAAACACCATATATTTT. Full variable domain (remainder filled in from reference TRBV5-1 and TRBJ1-3): KAGVTQTPRYLIKTRGQQVTLSCSPISGHRSVSWYQQTPGQGLQFLFEYFSETQRNKGNFPGRFSGRQFSNSRSEMNVSTLELGDSALYLCASRKGGASGNTIYFGEGSWLTVV.

This clone appeared once. The J gene is TRBJ1-5, the V gene TRBV19, with 8 bases fitting TRBD1. Germline lookup yields CDR1 LNHDA and CDR2 SQIVND (reference sequence). This CDR3 comprises 15 residues. V shed 7 bases, J shed 2 bases, and the junction held 7 bases outside the gene matches. As DNA, the CDR3 is TGTGCCAGTATTCCGACAGGGGATCGCAATCAGCCCCAGCATTTT. This sequence encodes CASIPTGDRNQPQHF.

This clone came up once. J is TRBJ1-3 and V is TRBV14; perhaps TRBD1 as D (6 bases). V was trimmed by 2 bases and J by 5 bases, leaving 19 bases between them. The V gene's germline CDR1 is SGHDN and CDR2 FVKESK. CDR3 size: 17 residues. The CDR3 nucleotides are TGTGCCAGCAGCCAAACTAAAGCGACAGGTGTCCGAAACACCATATATTTT. It yields the protein CASSQTKATGVRNTIYF.

V gene TRBV7-9 combines with J gene TRBJ1-1, with D hard to call. With 0 bases removed from V and 1 base from J, the gap between germline ends came to 12 bases. The CDR3 is made up of 16 amino acids. Germline CDR1 and CDR2: SEHNR and FQNEAQ (reference sequence). As DNA, the CDR3 is TGTGCCAGCAGCTTAGCCGGCGGGCCGCCGAACACTGAAGCTTTCTTT. Translating gives CASSLAGGPPNTEAFF.

This chain links TRBV5-1 with TRBJ1-2; weak D call: TRBD1 (5 bases). CDR3 size: 14 residues. The ends were cut back, 4 bases at V and 5 bases at J, with 15 bases in the middle. Per germline, CDR1 SGHRS and CDR2 YFSETQ. The CDR3 DNA sequence: TGCGCCAGCAGCGGGGCCCCGACAGATTATGGCTACACCTTC. Its translation: CASSGAPTDYGYTF.

The rearrangement uses TRBV6-5 and TRBJ2-1, with 7 bases lining up with TRBD2. The CDR3 covers 14 residues. Germline V gene lookup returns CDR1 MNHEY and CDR2 SVGAGI. V was clipped by 6 bases and J by 7 bases; unmatched bases: 9. CDR3: CASRPPLSGNEQFF. The CDR3 nucleotides read TGTGCCAGCAGACCGCCCCTTAGCGGGAATGAGCAGTTCTTC.

This clone appeared once. The same CDR3 is also encoded by other DNA sequences in this sample. The chain links TRBV18 to TRBJ1-1; the D gene is possibly TRBD1 (6 bases). The V and J ends lost 3 bases and 2 bases respectively, with 10 bases between them. There are 14 residues in the CDR3. CDR1 is KGHSH, CDR2 LQKENI, per germline. CDR3 protein: CASSPRTDNTEAFF. CDR3 nucleotides: TGTGCCAGCTCACCTAGGACAGACAACACTGAAGCTTTCTTT.

V is TRBV6-2 or TRBV6-3 and J is TRBJ2-7, with TRBD2 matching 9 bases. Unmatched junction bases numbered 4, after V lost 4 bases and J lost 6 bases. Germline assignment: CDR1 MNHEY and CDR2 SVGEGT. The CDR3 extends over 13 amino acids. CDR3 sequence: CASSLSAGGEQYF. In DNA form, the CDR3 reads TGTGCCAGCAGTTTATCAGCGGGGGGCGAGCAGTACTTC.

This chain links TRBV2 with TRBJ2-1, with D possibly being TRBD1 (7 bases). The CDR3 covers 13 residues. Trimming pared 6 bases from V and 9 bases from J, leaving 15 bases between. The germline CDR1 and CDR2 sequences are SNHLY and FYNNEI. CDR3 DNA sequence: TGTGCCAGCAGGGAGGGGGCGACCGGTGAGCAGTTCTTC. Its translation is CASREGATGEQFF.

The chain uses TRBV10-3 and TRBJ1-2; 7 bases line up with TRBD1. The V gene's germline CDR1 is ENHRY and CDR2 SYGVKD. The CDR3 loop spans 16 amino acids. Trimming cost V 4 bases and J 8 bases; bases outside gene matches: 16. The DNA of the CDR3 is TGTGCCATCAGTGGGAACAGGGGCCTCGAGGGGGGCGGCTACACCTTC. Translating it yields CAISGNRGLEGGGYTF.

This clone occurred once. This chain links TRBV5-1 with TRBJ1-2; 11 nucleotides align to TRBD1. The CDR3 is 17 residues long. Trimming removed 3 bases from V and 2 bases from J; junction bases left unmatched: 9. The germline CDR1 and CDR2 sequences are SGHRS and YFSETQ. CDR3 residues: CASSSGQGALRNYGYTF. Here the CDR3 DNA reads TGCGCCAGCAGCTCTGGACAGGGGGCTTTACGGAACTATGGCTACACCTTC.

The V gene is TRBV15, the J gene TRBJ1-1; TRBD1 might be the D (6 bases). This CDR3 is built from 16 residues. Trimming removed 1 base at V and 0 bases at J, with 12 bases between. Germline CDR1 reads LNHNV; CDR2 reads YYDKDF (reference sequence). In DNA form, the CDR3 reads TGTGCCACCAGCAGAGGGACGACAGGACTGAACACTGAAGCTTTCTTT. Translated: CATSRGTTGLNTEAFF.

This chain links TRBV19 with TRBJ1-6; 11 nucleotides agree with TRBD1. Losses at the gene ends were 3 bases for V and 9 bases for J; bases not matched to a gene: 16. Germline-derived CDR1 and CDR2 are LNHDA and SQIVND (reference sequence). The CDR3 extends over 19 amino acids. The chain's CDR3 is CASSMIGSGTGGLSSPLHF. CDR3 DNA sequence: TGTGCCAGTAGTATGATCGGGAGCGGGACAGGGGGTTTAAGTTCACCCCTCCACTTT.